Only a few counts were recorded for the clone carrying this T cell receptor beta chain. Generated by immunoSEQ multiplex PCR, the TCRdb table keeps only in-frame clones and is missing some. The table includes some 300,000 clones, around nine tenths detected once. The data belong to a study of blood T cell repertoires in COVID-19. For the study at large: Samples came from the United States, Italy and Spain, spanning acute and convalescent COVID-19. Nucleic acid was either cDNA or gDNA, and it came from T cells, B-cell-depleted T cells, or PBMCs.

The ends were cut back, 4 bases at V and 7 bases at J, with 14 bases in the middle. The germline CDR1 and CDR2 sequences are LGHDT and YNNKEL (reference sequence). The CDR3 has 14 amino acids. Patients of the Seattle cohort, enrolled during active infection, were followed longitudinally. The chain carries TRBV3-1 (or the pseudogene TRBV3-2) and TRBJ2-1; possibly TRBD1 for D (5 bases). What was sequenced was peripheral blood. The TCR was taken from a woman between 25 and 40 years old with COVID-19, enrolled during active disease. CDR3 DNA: TGTGCCAGCAGCCCCTCAGGGCGAACAAATGAGCAGTTCTTC. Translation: CASSPSGRTNEQFF.